This passage covers 9 T cell receptor beta chains from one sample sequenced in a study of post-analysis software for immune sequencing data. These receptors are not linked to any known antigen. Prepared libraries of TCR beta cDNA carried unique molecular identifiers. Each CDR3 protein gets one entry after TCRdb re-called the PCR reads with MiXCR. Of about 190,000 distinct CDR3 sequences listed, about 30% are singletons. Study findings and constraints: Patients carried a handful of TRBV segments more frequently than controls did, and TRBV5-6, TRBV5-1 and TRBV20-1 were among them.

The sample taken for sequencing was blood. All receptors come from a girl aged 2 to 17 with multiple sclerosis.

The V gene is TRBV29-1, the J gene TRBJ2-5, with unresolved D. CDR1 and CDR2 from the germline V gene are SQVTM and ANQGSEA. The CDR3 sequence is 12 residues long. Trimming cost V 4 bases and J 11 bases, with 17 bases left between them. CDR3 loop: CSVVFGWREQYF. CDR3 in DNA: TGCAGCGTTGTTTTCGGGTGGCGAGAGCAGTACTTC.

The table lists this clonotype with a few counts. The V call is TRBV5-8, the J call TRBJ1-5; 7 bases line up with TRBD1. This CDR3 spans 16 amino acids. Germline V gene sequence: CDR1 SGHTS, CDR2 YDEGEE. V was clipped by 3 bases and J by 0 bases; unmatched bases: 6. This CDR3 reads CASSSMTGYSNQPQHF. CDR3 nucleotides: TGTGCCAGCAGCTCGATGACAGGGTATAGCAATCAGCCCCAGCATTTT.

This clonotype has a handful of counts. This rearrangement joins TRBV29-1 to TRBJ1-1; no firm D call. The V gene's germline CDR1 is SQVTM and CDR2 ANQGSEA. V was cut by 3 bases and J by 2 bases, with 7 bases left in between. This CDR3 has 12 residues. This chain's CDR3 is CSVEPSNTEAFF. The CDR3 region has the DNA TGCAGCGTTGAGCCCTCAAACACTGAAGCTTTCTTT.

This clonotype was observed at least ten times. The chain couples TRBV18 to TRBJ2-7; 7 nucleotides line up with TRBD1. The length of the CDR3 is 14 residues. The germline V gene encodes CDR1 KGHSH and CDR2 LQKENI. V was pared by 3 bases and J by 1 base, with 3 bases of the junction left unmatched. The CDR3 protein is CASSPGQPSYEQYF. CDR3 nucleotide sequence: TGTGCCAGCTCACCGGGACAGCCGTCCTACGAGCAGTACTTC.

This clonotype was picked up many times. The chain combines TRBV29-1 with TRBJ2-3, with 7 bases aligning to TRBD1. Germline CDR1 SQVTM, CDR2 ANQGSEA. CDR3 length: 14 amino acids. Unmatched junction bases numbered 7, after V lost 5 bases and J lost 2 bases. The CDR3 coding sequence is TGCAGCGTTTCGACAGGGTCCCTCACAGATACGCAGTATTTT. As protein: CSVSTGSLTDTQYF.

Details on this clonotype: A read error may explain this, as a much larger clone is one base away. Since no conserved phenylalanine or tryptophan closes the CDR3, a read error is the likely cause. This chain links TRBV20-1 with TRBJ2-1; D is undetermined. The CDR3 sequence is 11 residues long. Per germline, CDR1 DFQATT and CDR2 SNEGSKA (reference sequence). Trimming pared 3 bases from V and 10 bases from J, leaving 10 bases between. CDR3 amino acids: CSASRIGEQFC. CDR3 nucleotide sequence: TGCAGTGCTAGTCGAATAGGAGAGCAGTTCTGC.

This clonotype was observed many times. The rearrangement links TRBV4-2 to TRBJ1-2; no reliable D call. The CDR3 has 14 residues. The V end lost 4 bases, the J end lost 5 bases, and 14 bases lay between the germline ends. Germline V gene data show CDR1 as LGHNA and CDR2 as YNFKEQ. The CDR3 reads CASSLVGLGYGYTF. CDR3 sequence (DNA): TGTGCCAGCAGCCTGGTCGGCTTAGGGTATGGCTACACCTTC.

This clonotype was found many times. This CDR3 is CATSRDVVQGAYEQYF. As DNA, the CDR3 is TGTGCCACCAGCAGAGATGTTGTACAGGGGGCCTACGAGCAGTACTTC. This chain joins TRBV15 and TRBJ2-7; TRBD1 matches 8 bases. The CDR3 runs 16 residues. Germline trimming cut 0 bases from V and 2 bases from J; bases unmatched to any gene: 6. The V gene's germline CDR1 is LNHNV and CDR2 YYDKDF (reference sequence).

The V and J genes are TRBV20-1 and TRBJ2-4; 12 bases align to TRBD1. The DNA end is a closer match to TRBJ2-7, so the J assignment may be wrong. The CDR3 extends over 13 amino acids. Germline lookup yields CDR1 DFQATT and CDR2 SNEGSKA (reference sequence). The CDR3 DNA reads TGCAGTGCTGGATGGGACAGGGGGCTCGAGCAGTACTTC. As protein: CSAGWDRGLEQYF.